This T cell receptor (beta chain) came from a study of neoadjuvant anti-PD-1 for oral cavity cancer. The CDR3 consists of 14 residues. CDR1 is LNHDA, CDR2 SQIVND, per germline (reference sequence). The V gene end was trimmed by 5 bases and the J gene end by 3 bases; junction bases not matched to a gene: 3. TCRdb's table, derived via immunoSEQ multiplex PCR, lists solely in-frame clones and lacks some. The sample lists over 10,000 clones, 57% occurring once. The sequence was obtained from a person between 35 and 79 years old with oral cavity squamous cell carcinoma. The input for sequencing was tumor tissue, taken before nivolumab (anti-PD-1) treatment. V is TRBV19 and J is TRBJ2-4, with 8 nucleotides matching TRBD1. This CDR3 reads CASSSGQGKNIQYF. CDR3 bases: TGTGCCAGTAGTTCTGGACAGGGCAAAAACATTCAGTACTTC.